These T cell receptor beta chains were read from a single sample in a study of cytomegalovirus exposure and HLA in healthy donors. The assay was immunoSEQ multiplex PCR, and TCRdb's table has in-frame clones only and misses some. The sample contains more than 65,000 clones, approximately 80% of which appear only once. The sample consisted of PBMCs. Receptors were obtained from a middle-aged man in good health and CMV-seronegative. CDR3s include the opening cysteine and the closing phenylalanine or tryptophan. Fields, in order: D gene, J gene, clone size, V gene, CDR3 protein, CDR3 DNA. A D gene is named only where the DNA matches it firmly. The size field is filled for only some rows; it gives once, few, many or a size class.

. | TRBJ2-1 | . | TRBV19 | CASSIEAGLYNEQFF | TGTGCCAGTAGTATAGAGGCGGGTCTTTACAATGAGCAGTTCTTC
TRBD1 | TRBJ2-5 | . | TRBV7-9 | CASSFPRDRDGQETQYF | TGTGCCAGCAGCTTCCCACGGGACAGGGATGGGCAAGAGACCCAGTACTTC
. | TRBJ2-2 | . | TRBV5-4 | CASSPEGRGAMNGELFF | TGTGCCAGCAGCCCTGAAGGTCGGGGGGCAATGAACGGGGAGCTGTTTTTT
TRBD1 | TRBJ2-1 | . | TRBV25-1 | CASNRQGDYNEQFF | TGTGCCAGCAATCGACAGGGGGATTACAATGAGCAGTTCTTC
. | TRBJ1-2 | few | TRBV7-3 | CASSSDLGYGYTF | TGTGCCAGCAGCTCCGACTTGGGCTATGGCTACACCTTC
. | TRBJ2-3 | . | TRBV29-1 | CSLLEGTSTDTQYF | TGCAGCCTGCTTGAGGGAACTAGCACAGATACGCAGTATTTT
TRBD1 | TRBJ1-4 | . | TRBV11-2 | CASSLDLTGGEKLFF | TGTGCCAGCAGCTTAGATCTCACAGGGGGCGAAAAACTGTTTTTT
TRBD1 | TRBJ1-6 | . | TRBV6-1 | CASRDRGSYNSPLHF | TGTGCCAGCAGGGACAGGGGGTCTTATAATTCACCCCTCCACTTT
TRBD1 | TRBJ1-3 | . | TRBV5-1 | CASSLEGRGDTIYF | TGCGCCAGCAGCTTGGAGGGCAGGGGGGACACCATATATTTT
. | TRBJ1-1 | . | TRBV29-1 | CSVSGTLEAFF | TGCAGCGTCTCCGGGACTTTGGAAGCTTTCTTT
TRBD1 | TRBJ2-1 | . | TRBV10-3 | CAISEGTGVGDEQFF | TGTGCCATCAGTGAGGGGACAGGGGTGGGAGATGAGCAGTTCTTC
. | TRBJ2-5 | . | TRBV5-6 | CASSLLRGAYQETQYF | TGTGCCAGCAGCTTGTTACGGGGGGCGTACCAAGAGACCCAGTACTTC
TRBD1 | TRBJ1-1 | few | TRBV2 | CASSQGGGAFF | TGTGCCAGCAGCCAGGGGGGTGGGGCTTTCTTT
TRBD1 | TRBJ1-3 | few | TRBV4-1 | CASSQRDRGYTIYF | TGCGCCAGCAGCCAGAGGGACAGGGGGTACACCATATATTTT
TRBD2 | TRBJ2-3 | . | TRBV4-3 | CTSSLQGAGGRGTDTQYF | TGCACCAGCAGCCTCCAGGGAGCGGGGGGGCGAGGCACAGATACGCAGTATTTT
. | TRBJ1-5 | . | TRBV2 | CASKPRYIDGSNRPQHF | TGTGCCAGCAAACCACGATATATTGACGGGTCGAATCGACCCCAGCATTTT
. | TRBJ2-2 | . | TRBV4-3 | CASSSTKSGIGELFF | TGCGCCAGCAGCTCGACGAAGTCAGGGATCGGGGAGCTGTTTTTT
. | TRBJ2-5 | few | TRBV7-3 | CASSLNSGRETQYF | TGTGCCAGCAGCTTAAATTCAGGGAGGGAGACCCAGTACTTC
. | TRBJ2-2 | . | TRBV9 | CASSPRTATGELFF | TGTGCCAGCAGCCCCAGGACAGCTACCGGGGAGCTGTTTTTT
. | TRBJ2-7 | . | TRBV10-3 | CAISQTGYEQYF | TGTGCCATCAGTCAAACAGGGTACGAGCAGTACTTC
TRBD1 | TRBJ1-1 | . | TRBV7-3 | CASSLFGQGDTEAFF | TGTGCCAGCAGCTTATTCGGACAGGGTGACACTGAAGCTTTCTTT
TRBD2 | TRBJ2-1 | . | TRBV7-3 | CASSPGLEGSEQFF | TGTGCCAGCAGCCCCGGACTAGAAGGTTCTGAGCAGTTCTTC
. | TRBJ1-5 | . | TRBV7-8 | CASSLAPGYSNQPQHF | TGTGCCAGCAGCTTAGCGCCCGGGTATAGCAATCAGCCCCAGCATTTT
. | TRBJ2-3 | . | TRBV4-2 | CASSPNEGTDTQYF | TGTGCCAGCAGCCCTAACGAGGGCACAGATACGCAGTATTTT
TRBD1 | TRBJ2-7 | . | TRBV6-5 | CASSYGQGAMQYF | TGTGCCAGCAGTTACGGACAGGGGGCAATGCAGTACTTC
. | TRBJ2-7 | . | TRBV7-2 | CASSLALNLDSPYEQYF | TGTGCCAGCAGCTTAGCTTTAAACCTTGACAGCCCCTACGAGCAGTACTTC